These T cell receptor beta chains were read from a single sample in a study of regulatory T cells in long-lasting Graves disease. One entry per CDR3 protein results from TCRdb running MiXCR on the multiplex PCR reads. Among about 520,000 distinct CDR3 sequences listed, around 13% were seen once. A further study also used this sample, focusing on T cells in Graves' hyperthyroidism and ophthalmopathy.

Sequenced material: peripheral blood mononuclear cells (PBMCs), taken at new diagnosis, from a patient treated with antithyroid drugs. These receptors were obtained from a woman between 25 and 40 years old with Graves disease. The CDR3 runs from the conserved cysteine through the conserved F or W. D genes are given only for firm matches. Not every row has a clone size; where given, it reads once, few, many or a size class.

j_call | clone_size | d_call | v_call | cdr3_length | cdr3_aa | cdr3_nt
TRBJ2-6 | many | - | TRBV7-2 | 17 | CASSLAGIVTGANVLTF | TGTGCCAGCAGCTTAGCAGGTATCGTCACTGGGGCCAACGTCCTGACTTTC
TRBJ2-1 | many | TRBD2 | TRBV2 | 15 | CASSRRGLAGKEQFF | TGTGCCAGCTCTCGCCGGGGGCTAGCGGGAAAGGAGCAGTTCTTC
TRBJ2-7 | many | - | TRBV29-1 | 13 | CSVEVLRSGEQYF | TGCAGCGTTGAGGTACTACGCTCAGGCGAGCAGTACTTC
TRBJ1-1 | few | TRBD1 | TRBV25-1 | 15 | CASSASTGGETEAFF | TGTGCCAGCAGTGCCTCGACAGGGGGCGAAACTGAAGCTTTCTTT
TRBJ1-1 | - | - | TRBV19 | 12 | CASRLGQLEAFF | TGTGCCAGTAGACTGGGTCAACTCGAAGCTTTCTTT
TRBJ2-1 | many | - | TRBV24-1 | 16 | CATSESRGGTYNEQFF | TGTGCCACCAGTGAGAGTAGGGGGGGAACCTACAATGAGCAGTTCTTC
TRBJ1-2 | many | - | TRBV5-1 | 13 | CASSSQGDYGYTF | TGCGCCAGCAGCTCACAGGGTGACTATGGCTACACCTTC
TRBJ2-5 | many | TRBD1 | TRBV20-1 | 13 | CSAPRTGKETQYF | TGCAGTGCTCCCCGGACAGGGAAAGAGACCCAGTACTTC
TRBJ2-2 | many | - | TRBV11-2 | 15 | CASSLLYANTGELFF | TGTGCCAGCAGCTTACTTTACGCGAACACCGGGGAGCTGTTTTTT
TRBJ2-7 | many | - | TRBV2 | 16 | CASSERRLLVGYEQYF | TGTGCCAGCAGTGAAAGGCGACTTCTTGTGGGCTACGAGCAGTACTTC
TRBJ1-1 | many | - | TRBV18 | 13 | CASSSRANTEAFF | TGTGCCAGCTCCAGTCGTGCGAACACTGAAGCTTTCTTT
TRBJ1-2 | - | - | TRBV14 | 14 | CASSQVQGPYGYTF | TGTGCCAGCAGCCAGGTACAGGGCCCCTATGGCTACACCTTC
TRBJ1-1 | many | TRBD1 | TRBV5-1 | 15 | CASTPGQGADTEAFF | TGCGCCAGCACCCCGGGACAGGGGGCGGACACTGAAGCTTTCTTT
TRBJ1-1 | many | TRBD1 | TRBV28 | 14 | CASRDGQGSPEAFF | TGTGCCAGCAGAGACGGACAGGGATCCCCTGAAGCTTTCTTT
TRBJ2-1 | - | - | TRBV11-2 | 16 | CASSLGGANSYNEQFF | TGTGCCAGCAGCTTAGGGGGGGCCAATTCCTACAATGAGCAGTTCTTC
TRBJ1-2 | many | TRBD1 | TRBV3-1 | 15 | CASSQAQGESYGYTF | TGTGCCAGCAGCCAAGCGCAGGGGGAGAGCTATGGCTACACCTTC
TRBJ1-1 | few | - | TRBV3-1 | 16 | CASSQDRAFLDTEAFF | TGTGCCAGCAGCCAAGATAGGGCCTTTCTGGACACTGAAGCTTTCTTT
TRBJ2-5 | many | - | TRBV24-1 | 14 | CATSALDQPETQYF | TGTGCCACCAGTGCCCTGGACCAGCCAGAGACCCAGTACTTC
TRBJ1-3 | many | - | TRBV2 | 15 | CASSAHPGSGNTIYF | TGTGCCAGCAGTGCCCATCCTGGGTCTGGAAACACCATATATTTT
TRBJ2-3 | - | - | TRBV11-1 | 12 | CASSLAGDAQYF | TGTGCCAGCAGCTTAGCGGGAGATGCGCAGTATTTT
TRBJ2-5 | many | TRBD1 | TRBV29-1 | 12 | CSGGQGHQTQYF | TGCAGCGGAGGACAGGGGCACCAGACCCAGTACTTC
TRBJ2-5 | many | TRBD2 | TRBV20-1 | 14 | CSAETAGTRETQYF | TGCAGTGCGGAAACAGCCGGGACTAGGGAGACCCAGTACTTC